This is a list of T cell receptor beta chains from one sample in a study of blood T cell repertoires in COVID-19. Libraries were prepared by immunoSEQ multiplex PCR; TCRdb keeps only in-frame clonotypes and omits some of them. Here the sample spans 190,000 or so clones, around 95% being singletons. The sample comprised peripheral blood. The receptors here all came from a young man with COVID-19, enrolled during active disease. The CDR3 runs from the conserved cysteine through the conserved F or W. A D gene is named only where the DNA matches it firmly. Part of the rows lack a size; the others show once, few, many or a class for expanded clones.

TRBV10-1	14	.	TRBJ2-1	.	CASSPYSGNNEQFF	TGCGCCAGCAGTCCCTATTCAGGGAACAATGAGCAGTTCTTC
TRBV27	15	TRBD2	TRBJ2-1	.	CASSFLTSGGGEQFF	TGTGCCAGCAGTTTTTTAACTAGCGGGGGTGGGGAGCAGTTCTTC
TRBV12-3/TRBV12-4	13	.	TRBJ1-5	.	CASRSGIGQPQHF	TGTGCCAGCAGATCGGGGATTGGCCAGCCCCAGCATTTT
TRBV5-6	13	.	TRBJ2-5	.	CASSLEGPETQYF	TGTGCCAGCAGCTTGGAGGGGCCGGAGACCCAGTACTTC
TRBV20-1	16	TRBD1	TRBJ1-2	.	CSASPARGRANYGYTF	TGCAGTGCTAGTCCCGCCAGGGGGCGAGCTAACTATGGCTACACCTTC
TRBV30	16	TRBD1	TRBJ2-7	.	CAWRRRTGGINDEQYF	TGTGCCTGGAGAAGGCGGACAGGAGGCATTAACGACGAGCAGTACTTC
TRBV19	12	.	TRBJ1-3	.	CATSGYGNTIYF	TGTGCCACCTCAGGGTACGGAAACACCATATATTTT
TRBV9	14	TRBD1	TRBJ2-1	once	CASSVEGQGGEQFF	TGTGCCAGCAGCGTAGAGGGACAGGGGGGTGAGCAGTTCTTC
TRBV25-1	15	TRBD1	TRBJ2-1	.	CASRRGTEDYNEQFF	TGTGCCAGCAGGAGAGGGACAGAGGACTACAATGAGCAGTTCTTC
TRBV6-5	14	TRBD1	TRBJ2-1	.	CATMWGTGNNEQFF	TGTGCCACCATGTGGGGGACAGGGAACAATGAGCAGTTCTTC
TRBV30	13	.	TRBJ1-6	.	CAWSPRDNSPLHF	TGTGCCTGGAGTCCTCGAGATAATTCACCCCTCCACTTT
TRBV5-4	14	.	TRBJ2-6	.	CASSRGSGANVLTF	TGTGCCAGCAGCCGAGGCTCTGGGGCCAACGTCCTGACTTTC
TRBV7-9	15	TRBD2	TRBJ2-1	.	CASSRSGGAYNEQFF	TGTGCCAGCAGCCGTAGCGGGGGGGCCTACAATGAGCAGTTCTTC
TRBV5-4	15	TRBD1	TRBJ1-4	.	CASSDKQGAGEKLFF	TGTGCCAGCAGCGACAAACAGGGGGCAGGTGAAAAACTGTTTTTT
TRBV6-4	13	.	TRBJ1-1	.	CASQRTPGSEAFF	TGTGCCAGCCAGAGGACACCCGGCAGTGAAGCTTTCTTT
TRBV3-1/TRBV3-2	13	.	TRBJ1-2	.	CASSRGPQDGYTF	TGTGCCAGCAGCCGGGGCCCACAAGATGGCTACACCTTC
TRBV14	16	.	TRBJ1-4	.	CASSPVVGFPNEKLFF	TGTGCCAGCAGCCCCGTCGTCGGGTTCCCTAATGAAAAACTGTTTTTT